The entry that follows covers one T cell receptor (beta chain) sequence. This sample is drawn from a study of radiotherapy plus CTLA-4 blockade in lung cancer. There are 15 residues in the CDR3. Germline V lookup: CDR1 SNHLY, CDR2 FYNNEI. V shed 4 bases and J 1 base; nucleotides not matched to a gene: 3. The data were produced by immunoSEQ multiplex PCR, yet TCRdb's version contains in-frame clones alone and is incomplete. Of roughly 68,000 clones in the sample, around four fifths are singletons; the top ten hold 7% to 7.5%. This sample comprised peripheral blood, obtained from a patient treated with radiotherapy plus ipilimumab. V gene TRBV2 combines with J gene TRBJ2-3, with 9 bases aligning to TRBD2. The sequence was obtained from a human donor with non-small cell lung cancer who had a complete response to radiotherapy plus ipilimumab. CDR3 protein: CASSVERGGTDTQYF. CDR3 in DNA: TGTGCCAGCAGTGTTGAGCGGGGGGGCACAGATACGCAGTATTTT.